This TCR beta chain was captured in a study of blood T cell repertoires in COVID-19. Across the whole study: Italy, Spain and the United States were the sources of the convalescent and acute COVID-19 samples.

This CDR3 is built from 15 residues. Germline V gene sequence: CDR1 SGHAT, CDR2 FQNNGV. V lost 6 bases and J 0 bases, leaving 11 bases between the germline ends. Libraries were prepared by immunoSEQ multiplex PCR; TCRdb keeps only in-frame clonotypes and omits some of them. The sample includes about 240,000 clones, roughly 88% of them seen just once. This receptor was identified in an older man with acute or convalescent COVID-19. Sequenced input: peripheral blood. The chain combines TRBV11-2 with TRBJ2-2; tentatively, D is TRBD1 (6 bases). CDR3 bases: TGTGCCAGCAGATACGGGACATCGAACACCGGGGAGCTGTTTTTT. It yields the protein CASRYGTSNTGELFF.